Below, 24 T cell receptor beta chains from the same sample are listed, as sequenced in a study of blood T cells in healthy people across ages. PCR was performed a second time for about 7 to 12 cycles using a sample-barcoded 5' primer and a J-beta primer mix. TCRdb fed the 5' RACE reads into MiXCR, producing one record per CDR3 protein. The repertoire holds 1.5 million to 2 million distinct CDR3 sequences, with 25% to 30% as singletons. The sample consisted of blood. Every receptor here comes from a woman younger than 45 in good health.

J is TRBJ2-1 and V is TRBV5-1, with 8 bases identical to TRBD1. The CDR3 sequence is 16 residues long. The germline V gene encodes CDR1 SGHRS and CDR2 YFSETQ. The ends lost 4 bases at V and 4 bases at J; junction bases unmatched: 10. CDR3 nucleotide sequence: TGCGCCAGCAGCCGGACCATGACAGGGGCTTACAATGAGCAGTTCTTC. This encodes CASSRTMTGAYNEQFF.

V is TRBV12-3 or TRBV12-4 and J is TRBJ1-4; 8 nucleotides agree with TRBD1. V shed 7 bases, J shed 7 bases, and the junction held 5 bases outside the gene matches. The CDR3 has 13 amino acids. CDR3 residues: CASKTGAIEKLFF. CDR3 coding DNA: TGTGCCAGCAAGACAGGGGCGATTGAAAAACTGTTTTTT.

The rearrangement joins TRBV9 to TRBJ2-3, with 8 bases identical to TRBD2. Germline V gives CDR1 SGDLS, CDR2 YYNGEE. V shed 4 bases, J shed 4 bases, and the junction held 14 bases outside the gene matches. The CDR3 contains 17 residues. CDR3 nucleotide sequence: TGTGCCAGCAGCTCCTGGGGGGGCGGGGGGCAACCAGATACGCAGTATTTT. Translating it yields CASSSWGGGGQPDTQYF.

The table lists this clonotype with many counts. The rearrangement links TRBV20-1 to TRBJ2-1; 8 bases fit TRBD2. The CDR3 extends over 16 amino acids. With V trimmed by 3 bases and J by 0 bases, 7 bases remained unmatched. Germline V gene sequence: CDR1 DFQATT, CDR2 SNEGSKA (reference sequence). The CDR3 DNA is TGCAGTGCTAGGAGACTAGCGCCCGACTCCTACAATGAGCAGTTCTTC. This translates into CSARRLAPDSYNEQFF.

This clonotype turned up a few times. The V and J genes are TRBV19 and TRBJ2-1; 10 bases match TRBD2. The CDR3 contains 14 residues. V lost 2 bases, J lost 7 bases, and 2 bases stayed unmatched. Germline V gives CDR1 LNHDA, CDR2 SQIVND (reference sequence). The CDR3 nucleotides read TGTGCCAGTAGTATACTAGCGGGAGAGAATGAGCAGTTCTTC. Its translation: CASSILAGENEQFF.

This clonotype was counted at least ten times. This may come from a read error, since a much larger clone is one base off. The chain uses TRBV20-1 and TRBJ2-1; D is ambiguous. The assigned J gene may be wrong: the sequence end matches TRBJ2-7 better. Per germline, CDR1 DFQATT and CDR2 SNEGSKA (reference sequence). CDR3 size: 14 residues. The CDR3 is CSATSASSYNEQYF. CDR3 bases: TGCAGTGCTACCAGCGCCAGCTCCTACAATGAGCAGTACTTC.

A few counts support this clonotype. The V gene is TRBV19, the J gene TRBJ2-1; D uncertain. The CDR3 extends over 13 amino acids. Germline CDR1 reads LNHDA; CDR2 reads SQIVND (reference sequence). V lost 4 bases to trimming and J lost 4 bases, with 8 bases between them. The CDR3 loop is CASSTTEYNEQFF. In nucleotides, the CDR3 is TGTGCCAGTAGTACGACGGAATACAATGAGCAGTTCTTC.

The V gene is TRBV7-2, the J gene TRBJ2-1, with TRBD1 matching over 9 bases. The junction had 8 bases not matched to a gene; V was cut back by 5 bases and J by 6 bases. This CDR3 is built from 15 residues. Germline CDR1 reads SGHTA; CDR2 reads FQGNSA. The CDR3 sequence is CASSGTGTGINEQFF. CDR3 bases: TGTGCCAGCAGCGGTACCGGGACAGGGATCAATGAGCAGTTCTTC.

The CDR3 region is CASTPSGATDTQYF. CDR3 in DNA: TGTGCCAGCACCCCGTCGGGCGCCACAGATACGCAGTATTTT. The chain carries TRBV2 and TRBJ2-3; D gene unclear. Deletions cut 7 bases from V and 2 bases from J, with 13 bases between. CDR3 size: 14 residues. Per germline, CDR1 SNHLY and CDR2 FYNNEI.

This clonotype was seen more than once but under ten times. V gene TRBV30 combines with J gene TRBJ1-2; D call uncertain. Germline CDR1 reads GTSNPN; CDR2 reads SVGIG (reference sequence). The CDR3 is made up of 14 amino acids. With 0 bases removed from V and 8 bases from J, the gap between germline ends came to 16 bases. This chain's CDR3 is CAWSVEISLDGYTF. DNA for the CDR3: TGTGCCTGGAGTGTCGAGATCTCTCTGGACGGCTACACCTTC.

This clonotype has a handful of counts. The chain carries TRBV15 and TRBJ2-1; 9 nucleotides agree with TRBD2. Germline V gene data show CDR1 as LNHNV and CDR2 as YYDKDF (reference sequence). With V trimmed by 0 bases and J by 8 bases, 2 bases remained unmatched. The CDR3 covers 14 residues. This chain's CDR3 is CATSRDLAGYEQFF. In DNA form, the CDR3 reads TGTGCCACCAGCAGAGACCTAGCGGGATATGAGCAGTTCTTC.

In its sample, this clonotype was seen a few times. J is TRBJ2-5 and V is TRBV5-4, with 14 bases fitting TRBD2. There are 18 residues in the CDR3. From germline, CDR1 is SGHNT and CDR2 YYREEE (reference sequence). The V and J ends lost 3 bases and 1 base, in that order; junction bases with no gene match: 8. The CDR3 nucleotides are TGTGCCAGCAGCTCTGGACTAGCGGGGGGAATAAGCCAAGAGACCCAGTACTTC. Protein product: CASSSGLAGGISQETQYF.

The V gene is TRBV5-5, the J gene TRBJ2-3, with a possible D match to TRBD1 (6 bases). Germline CDR1 reads SGHKS; CDR2 reads YYEKEE (reference sequence). V gave up 4 bases and J gave up 2 bases, with 17 bases separating them. The CDR3 covers 16 residues. Here the CDR3 DNA reads TGTGCCAGCAGCAGCGACAGGACACGGGACACAGATACGCAGTATTTT. It codes for CASSSDRTRDTDTQYF.

This clonotype appeared a few times. V gene TRBV18 combines with J gene TRBJ2-1, with 8 bases aligning to TRBD2. This CDR3 has 14 amino acids. Trimming took 3 bases from V and 8 from J; bases not matched to a gene: 6. Germline assignment: CDR1 KGHSH and CDR2 LQKENI. CDR3 loop: CASSPGLDPDEQFF. The DNA of the CDR3 is TGTGCCAGCTCACCGGGACTAGATCCCGATGAGCAGTTCTTC.

The genes are TRBV5-1 and TRBJ2-1, with D possibly matching TRBD2 (6 bases). V was trimmed by 1 base and J by 7 bases, leaving 30 bases between them. The CDR3 has 20 residues. Germline CDR1 and CDR2: SGHRS and YFSETQ. DNA for the CDR3: TGCGCCAGCAGCTTGTTAGGTATTCGGCTGCGGGACTCCGGAGGGAATGAGCAGTTCTTC. Translating it yields CASSLLGIRLRDSGGNEQFF.

This clonotype was observed a few times. The chain carries TRBV5-1 and TRBJ2-1; 9 bases are shared with TRBD1. The J segment lost 6 bases and the V segment lost 0 bases, leaving 10 bases of the junction unmatched. Germline loops: CDR1 SGHRS, CDR2 YFSETQ. This CDR3 comprises 17 residues. The CDR3 sequence: CASSLGDRDSQGNEQFF. The CDR3 DNA sequence: TGCGCCAGCAGCTTGGGGGACAGGGACAGCCAAGGCAATGAGCAGTTCTTC.

This clonotype was recorded many times. J is TRBJ2-7 and V is TRBV28; D is perhaps TRBD2 (7 bases). The CDR3 spans 14 residues. The V gene lost 3 bases and the J gene lost 8 bases, with 17 bases spanning the gap. CDR1 is MDHEN, CDR2 SYDVKM, per germline. CDR3 nucleotides: TGTGCCAGCAGTTTCTCGCGGGGGCGCGCTAAGCAGTACTTC. It codes for CASSFSRGRAKQYF.

The chain has TRBV15 and TRBJ1-4; TRBD1 agrees at 7 bases. The ends lost 5 bases at V and 1 base at J; junction bases unmatched: 7. CDR3 length: 16 amino acids. From germline, CDR1 is LNHNV and CDR2 YYDKDF (reference sequence). CDR3 loop: CATSGPNRGTNEKLFF. The DNA for the CDR3 is TGTGCCACCAGCGGCCCGAACAGGGGAACTAATGAAAAACTGTTTTTT. Supplemented by reference TRBV15 and TRBJ1-4, the full variable domain reads DAMVIQNPRYQVTQFGKPVTLSCSQTLNHNVMYWYQQKSSQAPKLLFHYYDKDFNNEADTPDNFQSRRPNTSFCFLDIRSPGLGDTAMYLCATSGPNRGTNEKLFFGSGTQLSVL.

V usage is TRBV7-9 and J usage is TRBJ2-4; D gene ambiguous. CDR1 and CDR2 from the germline V gene are SEHNR and FQNEAQ (reference sequence). V lost 7 bases, J lost 7 bases, and 23 bases lay in between. The CDR3 sequence is 16 residues long. The CDR3 spells CASNDTSDRSCNIQYF. As DNA, the CDR3 is TGTGCCAGCAACGACACCTCGGATCGGTCATGTAACATTCAGTACTTC.

This clonotype was observed at least ten times. This rearrangement joins TRBV5-1 to TRBJ2-4, with TRBD1 matching 11 bases. CDR3 length: 15 amino acids. Germline CDR1 is SGHRS and CDR2 is YFSETQ. The ends lost 4 bases at V and 9 bases at J; junction bases unmatched: 9. In DNA, the CDR3 is TGCGCCAGCAGCGCCACCGGGACAGGGGGATTCATTCAGTACTTC. Protein: CASSATGTGGFIQYF.

For this clonotype: A much larger clone sits a single nucleotide away, making a read error possible. The DNA for the CDR3 is TGTGCCAGCAGTTTAGTAAGGAAGGGAATCGGAAAACTGTTTTTT. Translation gives CASSLVRKGIGKLFF. The chain couples TRBV12-3 or TRBV12-4 to TRBJ1-4, with D unresolved. V lost 1 base to trimming and J lost 10 bases, with 16 bases between them. This CDR3 comprises 15 residues.

The J gene is TRBJ1-4, the V gene TRBV2; 7 bases are shared with TRBD1. The CDR3 runs to 16 residues. V gave up 6 bases and J gave up 5 bases; unmatched junction bases: 12. Germline CDR1 reads SNHLY; CDR2 reads FYNNEI. The CDR3 DNA reads as TGTGCCAGCAGCCACCTAGGACAGGTGGGAAATGAAAAACTGTTTTTT. Translated: CASSHLGQVGNEKLFF.

A remark on this clonotype: A junction boundary mismatches the germline segment, possibly from a read error. CDR3 bases: TGTGCCAGCAGTCCTCGACAGGGTTTGAACCCTGAAGCTTTCTTT. The encoded protein is CASSPRQGLNPEAFF. The V call is TRBV28, the J call TRBJ1-1; 7 bases agree with TRBD1. The germline CDR1 and CDR2 sequences are MDHEN and SYDVKM. CDR3 length: 15 amino acids.

The genes are TRBV12-3 or TRBV12-4 and TRBJ1-4; TRBD1 matches at 10 bases. With V trimmed by 8 bases and J by 6 bases, 9 bases remained unmatched. This CDR3 is 15 amino acids long. The CDR3 DNA reads TGTGCCAGCGGCCTACACGGACAGGGGGATGAAAAACTGTTTTTT. This sequence encodes CASGLHGQGDEKLFF.